These 19 T cell receptor beta chains were all obtained from the same sample, sequenced in a study of blood T cell repertoires in COVID-19. Generated by immunoSEQ multiplex PCR, the TCRdb table keeps only in-frame clones and is missing some. The sample lists roughly 60,000 clones, about 92% occurring once. Sequencing input: peripheral blood. Receptors were obtained from a man in his fifties with active COVID-19.

This sequence joins TRBV18 and TRBJ1-5; 7 bases are shared with TRBD1. V was clipped by 4 bases and J by 5 bases; unmatched bases: 5. Germline assignment: CDR1 KGHSH and CDR2 LQKENI. The CDR3 is made up of 14 amino acids. This CDR3 reads CASSRHQGDQPQHF. CDR3 nucleotide sequence: TGTGCCAGCTCACGACATCAGGGGGATCAGCCCCAGCATTTT.

The chain couples TRBV21-1 to TRBJ2-3; the table gives TRBD1 as D, unverified against the DNA. TRBV21-1 is shown as a pseudogene. This CDR3 has 16 amino acids. The CDR3 nucleotides read TGTGCCAGCAGCACAGGACAGGGGGCGCTCACAGATACGCAGTATTTT. Protein sequence: CASSTGQGALTDTQYF.

Worth noting for this clone: Other DNA sequences in this specimen translate into the identical CDR3. The chain combines TRBV29-1 with TRBJ2-3, with D hard to call. This CDR3 comprises 14 residues. V was clipped by 6 bases and J by 0 bases, with 13 bases between them. Germline lookup yields CDR1 SQVTM and CDR2 ANQGSEA. The DNA for the CDR3 is TGCAGCGTCGCCGCAGGCACTAGCACAGATACGCAGTATTTT. Its translation: CSVAAGTSTDTQYF.

J is TRBJ2-3 and V is TRBV5-1; 9 bases are a match to TRBD2. V was clipped by 1 base and J by 4 bases; unmatched bases: 4. The germline V gene has CDR1 SGHRS and CDR2 YFSETQ. CDR3 length equals 15 residues. The CDR3 loop is CASSLPSGNADTQYF. CDR3 nucleotides: TGCGCCAGCAGCTTGCCTAGCGGGAATGCAGATACGCAGTATTTT.

CDR3 in amino acids: CASRGQGALFNEQFF. The CDR3, as DNA: TGTGCCAGCAGGGGACAGGGGGCTCTCTTCAATGAGCAGTTCTTC. This chain uses TRBV27 with TRBJ2-1; 12 positions agree with TRBD1. The CDR3 totals 15 residues. V was pared by 6 bases and J by 6 bases, with 6 bases of the junction left unmatched. Germline assignment: CDR1 MNHEY and CDR2 SMNVEV (reference sequence).

The chain is built from TRBV4-1 and TRBJ2-3; no reliable D call. V was clipped by 4 bases and J by 4 bases, with 9 bases between them. Germline CDR1 is MGHRA and CDR2 is YSYEKL. This CDR3 has 13 residues. The DNA for the CDR3 is TGCGCCAGCAGCCTGCTATTGGCAGATACGCAGTATTTT. Translation: CASSLLLADTQYF.

This rearrangement joins TRBV19 to TRBJ1-2; a possible D gene is TRBD1 (6 bases). The CDR3 is 11 residues long. Deletions cut 10 bases from V and 8 bases from J, with 14 bases between. In germline, CDR1 is LNHDA, CDR2 SQIVND (reference sequence). The CDR3 DNA reads as TGTGCCACCACGGGGGGCGGAGGCTACACCTTC. Translating it yields CATTGGGGYTF.

This chain links TRBV5-1 with TRBJ1-2, with 9 nucleotides matching TRBD1. V shed 3 bases and J 3 bases; nucleotides not matched to a gene: 3. The germline V gene encodes CDR1 SGHRS and CDR2 YFSETQ. This CDR3 region has 14 residues. CDR3 bases: TGCGCCAGCAGCTCCGGACAGGGGCACTATGGCTACACCTTC. Its protein is CASSSGQGHYGYTF.

The chain is built from TRBV7-9 and TRBJ2-5, with TRBD1 matching over 8 bases. The CDR3 is 17 residues long. V shed 1 base, J shed 4 bases, and the junction held 11 bases outside the gene matches. Germline assignment: CDR1 SEHNR and CDR2 FQNEAQ (reference sequence). CDR3 DNA: TGTGCCAGCAGCTTAGAATGGACAGGGAGTTTCGTAGAGACCCAGTACTTC. It translates to CASSLEWTGSFVETQYF.

Here the CDR3 reads CASSVPRGVFGANVLTF. The DNA of the CDR3 is TGTGCCAGCAGCGTACCCAGGGGGGTCTTTGGGGCCAACGTCCTGACTTTC. The genes are TRBV9 and TRBJ2-6, with D maybe TRBD1 (7 bases). CDR1 and CDR2 (germline): SGDLS, YYNGEE. V lost 1 base and J lost 3, with 14 bases in between. The CDR3 sequence is 17 residues long.

This chain uses TRBV5-4 with TRBJ2-1; 10 nucleotides line up with TRBD1. The CDR3 extends over 16 amino acids. V trimming: 5 bases; J trimming: 7 bases; junction bases outside the gene matches: 12. Looked up from germline, CDR1 is SGHNT and CDR2 is YYREEE (reference sequence). In DNA form, the CDR3 reads TGTGCCAGCAGTTCCCTCGACAGGGGGCAGGGGAATGAGCAGTTCTTC. Its protein is CASSSLDRGQGNEQFF. The full variable domain, its missing parts supplied by reference TRBV5-4 and TRBJ2-1, is ETGVTQSPTHLIKTRGQQVTLRCSSQSGHNTVSWYQQALGQGPQFIFQYYREEENGRGNFPPRFSGLQFPNYSSELNVNALELDDSALYLCASSSLDRGQGNEQFFGPGTRLTVL.

The chain joins TRBV4-2 to TRBJ2-3, with D unresolved. CDR1 is LGHNA, CDR2 YNFKEQ, per germline. This CDR3 region has 12 residues. Trimming removed 7 bases at V and 4 bases at J, with 9 bases between. Written as DNA, the CDR3 is TGTGCCAGCAAGAAGGAGTCAGATACGCAGTATTTT. Translated: CASKKESDTQYF.

This clone has a single count. This sequence joins TRBV10-3 and TRBJ1-1; tentatively, D is TRBD1 (5 bases). Germline V gives CDR1 ENHRY, CDR2 SYGVKD. Between the trimmed V and J ends, which lost 4 bases and 1 base, there was a span of 7 bases. CDR3 length: 13 amino acids. The CDR3 DNA follows: TGTGCCATCAGTGTGGGGGGGAACACTGAAGCTTTCTTT. Residues: CAISVGGNTEAFF.

The CDR3 is CASSLLGAGGSYNEQFF. The CDR3 region has the DNA TGTGCCAGCAGCCTTCTGGGGGCGGGGGGCTCCTACAATGAGCAGTTCTTC. The chain joins TRBV13 to TRBJ2-1; 8 bases are a match to TRBD2. V was pared by 5 bases and J by 0 bases, with 9 bases of the junction left unmatched. The CDR3 spans 17 residues. The germline V gene has CDR1 PRHDT and CDR2 FYEKMQ (reference sequence). Variable domain in full (rest from reference TRBV13 and TRBJ2-1): AAGVIQSPRHLIKEKRETATLKCYPIPRHDTVYWYQQGPGQDPQFLISFYEKMQSDKGSIPDRFSAQQFSDYHSELNMSSLELGDSALYFCASSLLGAGGSYNEQFFGPGTRLTVL.

The chain links TRBV19 to TRBJ1-6; tentative D call: TRBD1 (5 bases). This CDR3 spans 17 amino acids. The germline V gene encodes CDR1 LNHDA and CDR2 SQIVND (reference sequence). V was cut by 3 bases and J by 5 bases, with 17 bases left in between. CDR3 DNA sequence: TGTGCCAGTAGTATCGGCCGGGGAGGGGCCCATAATTCACCCCTCCACTTT. This gives the protein CASSIGRGGAHNSPLHF.

The chain joins TRBV29-1 to TRBJ1-2; TRBD1 is a possible D gene (6 bases). Trimming removed 6 bases from V and 3 bases from J, with 14 bases in between. This CDR3 is 13 amino acids long. The V gene's germline CDR1 is SQVTM and CDR2 ANQGSEA. Here the CDR3 DNA reads TGCAGCGTATACCCAGGGGTGGACTATGGCTACACCTTC. It translates to CSVYPGVDYGYTF.

The CDR3 region has the DNA TGTGCCAGCTCAAGAGGACAGGGAGAGACCCAGTACTTC. The encoded protein is CASSRGQGETQYF. The chain recombines TRBV18 with TRBJ2-5; 8 bases are a match to TRBD1. Germline V lookup: CDR1 KGHSH, CDR2 LQKENI. V dropped 5 bases and J dropped 4; count of bases not matched to a gene: 3. There are 13 residues in the CDR3.

This chain links TRBV19 with TRBJ1-1; D is perhaps TRBD1 (5 bases). The CDR3 extends over 16 amino acids. V lost 4 bases and J lost 7, with 22 bases in between. Germline V gene sequence: CDR1 LNHDA, CDR2 SQIVND (reference sequence). DNA of the CDR3: TGTGCCAGTAGTACCCGACAGATTTATTACCATGGTGAAGCTTTCTTT. It is translated as CASSTRQIYYHGEAFF.

The V call is TRBV28, the J call TRBJ2-4; 10 nucleotides match TRBD1. After removal of 6 bases from V and 1 base from J, the junction contained 6 bases not matched to a gene. From germline, CDR1 is MDHEN and CDR2 SYDVKM. There are 16 residues in the CDR3. DNA for the CDR3: TGTGCCAGCAGCCGACAGGGGGCAGGCGCCAAAAACATTCAGTACTTC. Amino acids: CASSRQGAGAKNIQYF.